The 11 T cell receptor beta chains reported below all come from one sample, sequenced in a study of long-term antiretroviral therapy in people with HIV. Samples were assayed with immunoSEQ v3.0 at survey level. Generated by immunoSEQ multiplex PCR, the TCRdb table keeps only in-frame clones and is missing some. Among tens of thousands of clones listed, 65% to 85% were seen once. The specimen comprised unsorted PBMCs, sampled 3.1 years after starting antiretroviral therapy. The receptors come from a woman between 50 and 59 years old with HIV.

The chain is built from TRBV7-2 and TRBJ1-2; no firm D call. Trimming stripped 0 bases from V and 5 bases from J, with 10 bases between. The CDR3 is made up of 14 amino acids. Per the germline V gene, CDR1 is SGHTA and CDR2 is FQGNSA. The CDR3 region has the DNA TGTGCCAGCAGCTTAGCCGTGACGGCGTATGGCTACACCTTC. Translation gives CASSLAVTAYGYTF.

This clone showed up just a few times. V is TRBV27 and J is TRBJ2-2; D possibly corresponds to TRBD1 (6 bases). Germline lookup yields CDR1 MNHEY and CDR2 SMNVEV (reference sequence). V was pared by 6 bases and J by 4 bases, with 12 bases between. The CDR3 length is 14 residues. As DNA, the CDR3 is TGTGCCAGCAGGATAACAGGGTCCACCGGGGAGCTGTTTTTT. Amino acid sequence: CASRITGSTGELFF.

This sequence joins TRBV10-2 and TRBJ2-7, with D possibly matching TRBD2 (5 bases). The CDR3 runs to 13 residues. Trimming removed 0 bases at V and 2 bases at J, with 5 bases between. Germline V gives CDR1 WSHSY, CDR2 SAAADI. CDR3 residues: CASSESGTYEQYF. For the CDR3, the DNA is TGCGCCAGCAGTGAGTCCGGGACCTACGAGCAGTACTTC.

This clone came up once. The junction shows a germline mismatch at one end, possibly a read error. The chain is built from TRBV15 and TRBJ2-5; no firm D call. CDR3 size: 14 residues. CDR1 and CDR2 from the germline V gene are LNHNV and YYDKDF (reference sequence). For the CDR3, the DNA is TGTGCCACCAGCCGAGACAAGGTGTTGGAGACCCAGTACTTC. This sequence encodes CATSRDKVLETQYF.

The chain employs TRBV5-1 and TRBJ1-4; 8 bases match TRBD1. CDR1 SGHRS and CDR2 YFSETQ come from the germline V gene. Germline trimming cut 3 bases from V and 0 bases from J; bases unmatched to any gene: 4. The CDR3 has 16 residues. The CDR3 sequence is CASSWTGIATNEKLFF. The CDR3, as DNA: TGCGCCAGCAGCTGGACAGGGATTGCAACTAATGAAAAACTGTTTTTT.

The chain links TRBV19 to TRBJ1-5; D ambiguous. CDR3 size: 13 residues. CDR1 LNHDA and CDR2 SQIVND come from the germline V gene (reference sequence). Trimming took 3 bases from V and 0 from J, leaving 3 bases between them. The CDR3 sequence is CASSMGSNQPQHF. The DNA of the CDR3 is TGTGCCAGTAGTATGGGTAGCAATCAGCCCCAGCATTTT.

The genes are TRBV5-1 and TRBJ1-1; no firm D call. V lost 5 bases, J lost 0 bases, and 8 bases lay in between. Germline V gene sequence: CDR1 SGHRS, CDR2 YFSETQ. This CDR3 is 13 amino acids long. The DNA for the CDR3 is TGCGCCAGCAGTTCTCATATGAACACTGAAGCTTTCTTT. Amino acid sequence: CASSSHMNTEAFF.

The chain is built from TRBV7-9 and TRBJ1-6; 7 bases fit TRBD1. With 7 bases clipped from V and 6 bases from J, the junction kept 3 bases outside the gene matches. Germline assignment: CDR1 SEHNR and CDR2 FQNEAQ (reference sequence). The CDR3 extends over 13 amino acids. The CDR3, as DNA: TGTGCCAGCATGAGGGGGCTTAATTCACCCCTCCACTTT. Protein sequence: CASMRGLNSPLHF.

CDR3 nucleotides: TGTGCCAGCAGCTTAAACCCCCTGTCGAGTAACCCCTCGTACAATGAGCAGTTCTTC. Protein: CASSLNPLSSNPSYNEQFF. J is TRBJ2-1 and V is TRBV7-2; D gene ambiguous. CDR1 and CDR2 (germline): SGHTA, FQGNSA. The V gene lost 2 bases and the J gene lost 4 bases, with 24 bases spanning the gap. The CDR3 totals 19 residues.

The chain couples TRBV4-1 to TRBJ2-1; D possibly corresponds to TRBD1 (6 bases). Trimming took off 8 bases at V and 2 bases at J, with 16 bases between the two ends. The length of the CDR3 is 15 residues. CDR1 is MGHRA and CDR2 is YSYEKL in the germline V gene. Here the CDR3 reads CASCLRAGAYNEQFF. As DNA, the CDR3 is TGCGCCAGCTGTCTTCGGGCAGGGGCCTACAATGAGCAGTTCTTC.

The rearrangement uses TRBV5-1 and TRBJ1-4; the match to TRBD1 covers 7 bases. V shed 4 bases and J 7 bases; nucleotides not matched to a gene: 22. Germline lookup yields CDR1 SGHRS and CDR2 YFSETQ. The CDR3 extends over 19 amino acids. The CDR3 nucleotides are TGCGCCAGCAGCCCCGCGCTGGCAGGGAATCCGCCAGGGGGTGAAAAACTGTTTTTT. The encoded protein is CASSPALAGNPPGGEKLFF.